This T cell receptor (beta chain) is drawn from a study of OX40 agonist ivuxolimab in advanced cancers. The method was immunoSEQ multiplex PCR; TCRdb's version includes in-frame clones alone and lacks a portion of them. The sample contains roughly 39,000 clones, approximately 90% of which appear only once. Blood samples were obtained at baseline, cycle 4 day 1, and cycle 7 day 1. The CDR3 length is 15 residues. CDR1 and CDR2 (germline): MNHEY, SMNVEV (reference sequence). The ends lost 7 bases at V and 1 base at J; junction bases unmatched: 6. The receptor was derived from an adult with an advanced solid tumor such as melanoma, head and neck, liver or kidney cancer. The V and J genes are TRBV27 and TRBJ2-2, with 7 bases that match TRBD1. The material sequenced was CD4+ or CD8+ T cells sorted from blood, taken in a trial of the OX40 agonist ivuxolimab. CDR3 bases: TGTGCCAGCATAAAACAGGGGAGGAACACCGGGGAGCTGTTTTTT. Protein sequence: CASIKQGRNTGELFF.